This T cell receptor (beta chain) is from a study of blood T cells in healthy people across ages. Deletions cut 0 bases from V and 0 bases from J, with 15 bases between. From germline, CDR1 is LGHNA and CDR2 YSLEER. CDR3 length equals 18 residues. PCR was performed a second time for about 6 to 12 cycles using a sample-barcoded 5' primer and a J-beta primer mix. One entry per CDR3 protein, called by TCRdb with MiXCR from the 5' RACE reads. This table has 720,000 or so distinct CDR3 sequences, around two fifths appearing once. This chain joins TRBV4-3 and TRBJ1-5, with D tentatively TRBD1 (5 bases). Material for sequencing was blood. The receptor comes from an elderly man in good health. CDR3 bases: TGCGCCAGCAGCCAAGATCGTGTGGGGGTGGATAGCAATCAGCCCCAGCATTTT. It specifies CASSQDRVGVDSNQPQHF.